The 27 T cell receptor beta chains below were found in one sample sequenced in a study of T cell responses to AZD1222 COVID-19 vaccine. Some clones are missing from TCRdb's copy, which holds only in-frame ones; the method was immunoSEQ multiplex PCR. Of 90,000 to 100,000 clones listed, more than 85% were seen once; the top ten hold approximately 7%. The sequencing here drew on peripheral blood, taken on day 0 of AZD1222 vaccination. The receptors shown here come from an adult in good health.

Written as DNA, the CDR3 is TGTGCCAGCAGCTTGCGGGCGGGAGGGATCGGGGAGCTGTTTTTT. It encodes CASSLRAGGIGELFF. The gene calls are TRBV5-5 and TRBJ2-2, with 9 bases identical to TRBD2. The CDR3 extends over 15 amino acids. With 1 base clipped from V and 7 bases from J, the junction kept 5 bases outside the gene matches. Germline lookup yields CDR1 SGHKS and CDR2 YYEKEE (reference sequence).

The rearrangement links TRBV6-5 to TRBJ1-4; no definite D call. V lost 6 bases and J 10 bases, leaving 15 bases between the germline ends. The CDR3 consists of 13 residues. Germline V gives CDR1 MNHEY, CDR2 SVGAGI. CDR3: CASSPDVRGKLFF. CDR3 sequence (DNA): TGTGCCAGCAGCCCGGACGTAAGAGGAAAACTGTTTTTT.

The V call is TRBV2, the J call TRBJ2-2; maybe TRBD1 (5 bases). Trimming removed 0 bases from V and 6 bases from J, with 14 bases in between. Germline V gene data show CDR1 as SNHLY and CDR2 as FYNNEI. The CDR3 runs to 16 residues. This CDR3 reads CASSEAKGSIPGELFF. CDR3 nucleotides: TGTGCCAGCAGTGAAGCGAAGGGGTCTATTCCCGGGGAGCTGTTTTTT.

The chain carries TRBV10-3 and TRBJ2-1; 13 positions match TRBD2. Trimming removed 7 bases from V and 5 bases from J; junction bases left unmatched: 5. Germline CDR1 is ENHRY and CDR2 is SYGVKD. The CDR3 is made up of 15 amino acids. The CDR3 loop is CAINAGLAGNNEQFF. The CDR3, as DNA: TGTGCCATCAACGCGGGACTAGCGGGGAACAATGAGCAGTTCTTC.

This sequence joins TRBV19 and TRBJ1-6, with 8 nucleotides matching TRBD1. With V trimmed by 5 bases and J by 6 bases, 0 bases remained unmatched. This CDR3 contains 13 residues. In germline, CDR1 is LNHDA, CDR2 SQIVND (reference sequence). The CDR3, as DNA: TGTGCCAGTAGTGGACAGGGTAATTCACCCCTCCACTTT. This translates into CASSGQGNSPLHF. The entire variable domain, with the rest obtained from reference TRBV19 and TRBJ1-6, is as follows: DGGITQSPKYLFRKEGQNVTLSCEQNLNHDAMYWYRQDPGQGLRLIYYSQIVNDFQKGDIAEGYSVSREKKESFPLTVTSAQKNPTAFYLCASSGQGNSPLHFGNGTRLTVT.

V and J are TRBV9 and TRBJ2-1; D ambiguous. The germline CDR1 and CDR2 sequences are SGDLS and YYNGEE. The V and J ends lost 0 bases and 10 bases respectively, with 5 bases between them. This CDR3 spans 11 amino acids. The CDR3 coding sequence is TGTGCCAGCAGCGTAGGGGGAGAGCAGTTCTTC. Translation gives CASSVGGEQFF.

This chain joins TRBV7-5 and TRBJ1-2; the table's D call TRBD1 went unverified against the DNA. TRBV7-5 is a known pseudogene. The length of the CDR3 is 12 residues. The CDR3 spells CVNHTGSDGYTF. CDR3 bases: TGTGTCAACCATACAGGGTCGGATGGCTACACCTTC.

This clone appeared a single time. The chain links TRBV28 to TRBJ2-7; possible D gene TRBD2, 5 bases. Germline lookup yields CDR1 MDHEN and CDR2 SYDVKM. V was cut by 4 bases and J by 1 base, with 20 bases left in between. CDR3 length: 17 amino acids. The CDR3 spells CASSSPPGSLPSYEQYF. For the CDR3, the DNA is TGTGCCAGCAGTTCTCCCCCGGGGAGCCTACCTTCCTACGAGCAGTACTTC.

The chain recombines TRBV2 with TRBJ1-2; possibly TRBD1 for D (5 bases). The V end lost 1 base, the J end lost 4 bases, and 13 bases lay between the germline ends. From germline, CDR1 is SNHLY and CDR2 FYNNEI. The CDR3 is 15 amino acids. The CDR3 DNA reads TGTGCCAGCAGTGAAGTCCCCAGGGAGGTCTATGGCTACACCTTC. Protein sequence: CASSEVPREVYGYTF. The full variable domain, with the rest looked up from reference TRBV2 and TRBJ1-2, is EPEVTQTPSHQVTQMGQEVILRCVPISNHLYFYWYRQILGQKVEFLVSFYNNEISEKSEIFDDQFSVERPDGSNFTLKIRSTKLEDSAMYFCASSEVPREVYGYTFGSGTRLTVV.

The V gene is TRBV24-1, the J gene TRBJ2-1; 8 bases fit TRBD2. The CDR3 is 16 amino acids. Germline lookup yields CDR1 KGHDR and CDR2 SFDVKD. Trimming took 3 bases from V and 2 from J; bases not matched to a gene: 5. The CDR3 protein is CATSDTIAGTYNEQFF. The CDR3 coding sequence is TGTGCCACCAGTGATACCATAGCGGGGACCTACAATGAGCAGTTCTTC.

This chain connects TRBV7-2 to TRBJ2-5; 7 bases are a match to TRBD1. V was clipped by 1 base and J by 1 base; unmatched bases: 0. The CDR3 totals 14 residues. Germline V gene sequence: CDR1 SGHTA, CDR2 FQGNSA. The CDR3 spells CASSLGQGQETQYF. In DNA form, the CDR3 reads TGTGCCAGCAGCTTAGGACAGGGCCAAGAGACCCAGTACTTC. The whole variable domain, filled in from reference TRBV7-2 and TRBJ2-5, reads GAGVSQSPSNKVTEKGKDVELRCDPISGHTALYWYRQSLGQGLEFLIYFQGNSAPDKSGLPSDRFSAERTGGSVSTLTIQRTQQEDSAVYLCASSLGQGQETQYFGPGTRLLVL.

The V gene is TRBV6-5, the J gene TRBJ2-7; TRBD1 aligns across 8 bases. J lost 2 bases, V lost 2 bases, and 8 bases had no gene match. This CDR3 is built from 16 residues. Germline assignment: CDR1 MNHEY and CDR2 SVGAGI. CDR3 bases: TGTGCCAGCAGTTACGACGGACAGGGAAAGGCCTACGAGCAGTACTTC. Its protein product is CASSYDGQGKAYEQYF.

The chain joins TRBV6-5 to TRBJ1-2; 7 positions agree with TRBD1. The CDR3 runs to 14 residues. Germline V gives CDR1 MNHEY, CDR2 SVGAGI. With V trimmed by 5 bases and J by 5 bases, 8 bases remained unmatched. The CDR3 DNA reads TGTGCCAGCAGTCTTCCACAGGGGATGTATGGCTACACCTTC. This sequence encodes CASSLPQGMYGYTF.

The V gene is TRBV4-3, the J gene TRBJ1-2; TRBD1 agrees at 7 bases. CDR3 length equals 15 residues. Germline CDR1 and CDR2: LGHNA and YSLEER. J gave up 4 bases and V 0 bases, and 5 bases lay outside the gene matches. In DNA form, the CDR3 reads TGCGCCAGCAGCCAAGAAGGGGGCGGTGCCTATGGCTACACCTTC. It codes for CASSQEGGGAYGYTF.

This rearrangement joins TRBV12-5 to TRBJ2-1; D is unclear. The CDR3 totals 12 residues. V was trimmed by 6 bases and J by 4 bases, leaving 7 bases between them. CDR1 and CDR2 from the germline V gene are LGHNT and FRNRAP. CDR3 bases: TGTGCTAGTGGGTGGGGATACAATGAGCAGTTCTTC. It specifies CASGWGYNEQFF.

This chain links TRBV12-3 or TRBV12-4 with TRBJ2-7; maybe TRBD1 (5 bases). The V end lost 6 bases, the J end lost 13 bases, and 22 bases lay between the germline ends. The CDR3 consists of 13 residues. The CDR3: CASRPQTGRTLYF. Written as DNA, the CDR3 is TGTGCCAGCAGGCCCCAAACAGGAAGAACCCTCTACTTC.

The chain couples TRBV5-1 to TRBJ2-1; D uncertain. V lost 4 bases and J 2 bases, leaving 10 bases between the germline ends. In germline, CDR1 is SGHRS, CDR2 YFSETQ. The CDR3 runs 14 residues. As DNA, the CDR3 is TGCGCCAGCAGCGGGGATAGTGCCTACAATGAGCAGTTCTTC. As protein: CASSGDSAYNEQFF.

The rearrangement links TRBV28 to TRBJ1-4, with D uncertain. V lost 5 bases and J 8 bases, leaving 12 bases between the germline ends. Germline assignment: CDR1 MDHEN and CDR2 SYDVKM. The CDR3 totals 13 residues. This CDR3 is CASSTPSTEKLFF. CDR3 coding DNA: TGTGCCAGCAGTACCCCCTCGACAGAAAAACTGTTTTTT.

This chain joins TRBV5-4 and TRBJ2-3, with D uncertain. From germline, CDR1 is SGHNT and CDR2 YYREEE (reference sequence). V dropped 2 bases and J dropped 2 bases, with 12 bases sitting between them. CDR3 length: 15 residues. CDR3 nucleotides: TGTGCCAGCAGCTTTAGTCAGAGTTACACAGATACGCAGTATTTT. Residues: CASSFSQSYTDTQYF.

The V call is TRBV19, the J call TRBJ1-3, with unresolved D. The V and J ends lost 8 bases and 4 bases respectively, with 9 bases between them. CDR3 length: 12 amino acids. The germline V gene has CDR1 LNHDA and CDR2 SQIVND (reference sequence). The CDR3 loop is CASGDLGNTIYF. Here the CDR3 DNA reads TGTGCCAGTGGGGATCTGGGAAACACCATATATTTT.

This chain joins TRBV19 and TRBJ1-2; 7 nucleotides match TRBD1. Trimming cost V 6 bases and J 0 bases; bases outside gene matches: 7. Germline CDR1 is LNHDA and CDR2 is SQIVND (reference sequence). The CDR3 covers 15 residues. This CDR3 is CASRLTTGSNYGYTF. In DNA form, the CDR3 reads TGTGCCAGTAGACTTACGACAGGGTCTAACTATGGCTACACCTTC.

This sequence joins TRBV3-1 (or the pseudogene TRBV3-2) and TRBJ1-2; no firm D call. Germline V gene data show CDR1 as LGHDT and CDR2 as YNNKEL (reference sequence). V lost 0 bases and J 7 bases, leaving 9 bases between the germline ends. The CDR3 length is 13 residues. CDR3 DNA: TGTGCCAGCAGCCAAGATCCTCGAGGTGGCTACACCTTC. Residues: CASSQDPRGGYTF.

This clone was counted a few times. Written as DNA, the CDR3 is TGTGCCAGCAGCCCGCCGTCGGGGACCTACAATGAAAAACTGTTTTTT. Amino acids: CASSPPSGTYNEKLFF. The V and J genes are TRBV7-8 and TRBJ1-4; tentatively, D is TRBD1 (5 bases). The CDR3 is 16 amino acids. Germline CDR1 is SGHVS and CDR2 is FQNEAQ. Trimming left V 5 bases short and J 5 bases short, with 18 bases between.

This sequence joins TRBV5-1 and TRBJ2-1; TRBD1 matches 9 bases. The CDR3 loop spans 15 amino acids. Per germline, CDR1 SGHRS and CDR2 YFSETQ. V shed 4 bases, J shed 6 bases, and the junction held 8 bases outside the gene matches. The CDR3 nucleotides are TGCGCCAGCAGCCCCTGGGACAGGGAACTCAATGAGCAGTTCTTC. The encoded protein is CASSPWDRELNEQFF.

This clone appeared once. J is TRBJ1-6 and V is TRBV10-2; no reliable D call. The length of the CDR3 is 15 residues. Germline V gives CDR1 WSHSY, CDR2 SAAADI. V lost 3 bases, J lost 1 base, and 7 bases lay in between. Here the CDR3 DNA reads TGCGCCAGCAGTGATACTGGGTCCTATAATTCACCCCTCCACTTT. Encoded protein: CASSDTGSYNSPLHF.

This clone was seen a single time. In nucleotides, the CDR3 is TGTGCCAGCAGCCAATTGCGTGAGTCCGACAATGAGCAGTTCTTC. This gives the protein CASSQLRESDNEQFF. The chain recombines TRBV16 with TRBJ2-1; D gene ambiguous. From germline, CDR1 is KGHSY and CDR2 FQNENV. There are 15 residues in the CDR3. Between the trimmed V and J ends, which lost 1 base and 5 bases, there was a span of 12 bases.

This chain joins TRBV30 and TRBJ1-1; D is uncertain. V was shortened by 1 base and J by 4 bases, with 10 bases between the two germline ends. The CDR3 is 13 amino acids. Germline CDR1 is GTSNPN and CDR2 is SVGIG (reference sequence). The CDR3 DNA sequence: TGTGCCTGGAGTGGGGCAGGAGGCACTGAAGCTTTCTTT. This encodes CAWSGAGGTEAFF.